The clone carrying this T cell receptor (beta chain) was counted ten times or more. Its antigen is still unknown. Investigators prepared the TCR beta libraries by applying iRepertoire HTBI primers and Arm-PCR of CDR3 regions. As originally analysed: Identification of gene segments yielded more than 55 TRBV and more than eleven TRBJ across samples. In TCRdb, the multiplex PCR reads were re-called with MiXCR into one record per CDR3 protein. The V and J calls follow TCRdb's processing rather than the paper's. The top ten clones hold roughly an eighth of a sample with roughly 400,000 distinct CDR3 sequences, roughly 21% of them seen once. These data belong to a study of regulatory T cells in long-lasting Graves disease. Germline assignment: CDR1 SGHVS and CDR2 FQNEAQ. The CDR3 length is 16 residues. With V trimmed by 1 base and J by 5 bases, 5 bases remained unmatched. Broader study findings: Persistent disease favored TRBV28, TRBJ1-2 and TRBJ2-5.

Time point in this sample: persistent/refractory GD, antithyroid drugs over 5 years with positive TRAb. PBMCs provided the RNA from which the TCR library was made. Criteria from the American Thyroid Association guidelines were applied to diagnose Graves' disease. Patients all came to the study from an endocrinology department in Xi'an, China. The TCR comes from a female donor with Graves disease. This specimen consisted of peripheral blood mononuclear cells (PBMCs), obtained when the disease was refractory, from a patient treated with antithyroid drugs. The rearrangement uses TRBV7-8 and TRBJ2-5; the match to TRBD2 covers 12 bases. DNA for the CDR3: TGTGCCAGCAGCTTAGGACTAGCGGGAGACTATGAGACCCAGTACTTC. It yields the protein CASSLGLAGDYETQYF.